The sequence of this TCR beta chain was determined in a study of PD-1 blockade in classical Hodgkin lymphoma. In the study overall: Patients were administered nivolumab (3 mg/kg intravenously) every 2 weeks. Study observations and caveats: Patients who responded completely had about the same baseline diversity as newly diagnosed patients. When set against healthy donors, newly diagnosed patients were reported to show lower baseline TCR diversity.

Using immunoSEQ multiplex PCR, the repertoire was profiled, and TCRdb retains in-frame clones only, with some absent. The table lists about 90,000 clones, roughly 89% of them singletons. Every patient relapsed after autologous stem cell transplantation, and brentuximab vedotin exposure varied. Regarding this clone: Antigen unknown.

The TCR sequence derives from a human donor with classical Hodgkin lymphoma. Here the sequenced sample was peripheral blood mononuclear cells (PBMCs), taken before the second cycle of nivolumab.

CDR3 protein: CASSQPGGNTGELFF. Here the CDR3 DNA reads TGCGCCAGCAGCCAACCGGGGGGGAACACCGGGGAGCTGTTTTTT. The chain is built from TRBV4-1 and TRBJ2-2, with TRBD2 matching over 7 bases. There are 15 residues in the CDR3. The germline V gene encodes CDR1 MGHRA and CDR2 YSYEKL. V lost 2 bases to trimming and J lost 1 base; unmatched junction nucleotides: 1.